Listed below are T cell receptor beta chains from one sample, sequenced in a study of shared clonotypes between healthy human individuals. TCRdb's copy holds only in-frame clones and misses some; the assay was immunoSEQ multiplex PCR. The profile shows some 2.4 million clones, 80% to 95% of them singletons. The source material was naive CD4+ T cells from PBMCs. All receptors come from a man aged 18 to 29 in good health. Some clones in this sample may be carry-over from other donors' samples. Each CDR3 is given with its conserved first and last residue. The D gene is left open where the match is weak. Some rows mark clone size as missing; the rest say once, few, many or name a class of expanded clone.

J gene,clone size,V gene,D gene,CDR3 protein,CDR3 DNA
TRBJ2-2,NA,TRBV7-9,TRBD2,CASTKLAGITGELFF,TGTGCCAGCACAAAACTAGCGGGTATCACCGGGGAGCTGTTTTTT
TRBJ2-7,NA,TRBV2,NA,CASTPGTPTYEQYF,TGTGCCAGCACTCCCGGGACACCGACCTACGAGCAGTACTTC
TRBJ1-5,once,TRBV27,TRBD1,CASSPRTGYEDQPQHF,TGTGCCAGCAGCCCACGGACAGGGTATGAGGATCAGCCCCAGCATTTT
TRBJ1-1,NA,TRBV7-9,TRBD1,CASSQGTGRTEAFF,TGTGCCAGCAGCCAAGGGACAGGGAGAACTGAAGCTTTCTTT
TRBJ2-2,NA,TRBV6-5,TRBD1,CASSPGTGNTGELFF,TGTGCCAGCAGCCCCGGGACAGGGAACACCGGGGAGCTGTTTTTT
TRBJ1-1,NA,TRBV7-2,NA,CASSSGGMRSEAFF,TGTGCCAGCAGCTCGGGTGGGATGAGGTCTGAAGCTTTCTTT
TRBJ1-1,NA,TRBV29-1,NA,CSAYNRVGTEAFF,TGCAGCGCCTATAACAGGGTCGGCACTGAAGCTTTCTTT
TRBJ1-1,few,TRBV11-2,NA,CASSPLQNTEAFF,TGTGCCAGCAGCCCACTCCAGAACACTGAAGCTTTCTTT
TRBJ2-6,NA,TRBV6-4,NA,CASSSDSGANVLTF,TGTGCCAGCAGTTCAGATTCTGGGGCCAACGTCCTGACTTTC
TRBJ2-2,NA,TRBV27,NA,CASADRNTGELFF,TGTGCCAGCGCGGACAGGAACACCGGGGAGCTGTTTTTT
TRBJ1-1,few,TRBV19,TRBD1,CASSPWTGTEAFF,TGTGCCAGTAGTCCATGGACAGGCACTGAAGCTTTCTTT